What follows is one T cell receptor (beta chain) and its context. The antigen remains unidentified. The sample is drawn from a study of cytomegalovirus exposure and HLA in healthy donors. Across the study: In an early release, HLA-typed donors contributed some 88 million unique TCR sequences.

This PCR relied on a set of 60 Vbeta primers and 13 Jbeta primers. Here immunoSEQ multiplex PCR was the method, and the copy in TCRdb shows in-frame clones only, minus some. The table lists under 130,000 clones, more than 60% of them singletons. General observations from the study: It was around 160 TCR beta chains that were listed as cytomegalovirus-associated. Presence/absence analyses rested on an assumption that sequencing depth was roughly uniform across donors.

Source material: PBMCs. This clonotype originated in a woman aged 40 to 50 in good health and CMV-seropositive.

CDR3 nucleotides: TGTGCCAGCAGCGCCAGGGTGGCTGGGGCCAACGTCCTGACTTTC. Amino acid sequence: CASSARVAGANVLTF. The chain joins TRBV9 to TRBJ2-6; TRBD1 might be the D (5 bases). Per the germline V gene, CDR1 is SGDLS and CDR2 is YYNGEE. CDR3 length: 15 residues. V lost 3 bases, J lost 2 bases, and 9 bases lay in between.